The T cell receptor beta chain under discussion was sequenced for a study of CD8 T cells in ankylosing spondylitis. TCRdb reprocessed the 5' RACE reads with MiXCR, giving one entry per CDR3 protein. The table records 300,000 to 400,000 distinct CDR3 sequences, roughly 20% of them present only once. CDR3 length: 14 amino acids. CDR1 is SNHLY and CDR2 is FYNNEI in the germline V gene. V lost 6 bases and J 2 bases, leaving 11 bases between the germline ends. This clonotype has only a few counts. Its antigen is currently unknown. Study results and caveats: Significant enrichment of disease-linked clones was reported in matched ankylosing spondylitis synovial fluid. In synovial fluid and blood from reactive arthritis, some motif variants were previously reported. CD8+ by phenotype, disease-linked clones were relatively rare in peripheral blood.

The clonotype originates from a male donor with ankylosing spondylitis or in good health (not recorded which). Specimen: blood, either unsorted or a sorted T cell fraction (not recorded which). The genes are TRBV2 and TRBJ2-1; D perhaps matches TRBD2 (5 bases). For the CDR3, the DNA is TGTGCCAGCAGGGAGGAGATACCCTACAATGAGCAGTTCTTC. It specifies CASREEIPYNEQFF.